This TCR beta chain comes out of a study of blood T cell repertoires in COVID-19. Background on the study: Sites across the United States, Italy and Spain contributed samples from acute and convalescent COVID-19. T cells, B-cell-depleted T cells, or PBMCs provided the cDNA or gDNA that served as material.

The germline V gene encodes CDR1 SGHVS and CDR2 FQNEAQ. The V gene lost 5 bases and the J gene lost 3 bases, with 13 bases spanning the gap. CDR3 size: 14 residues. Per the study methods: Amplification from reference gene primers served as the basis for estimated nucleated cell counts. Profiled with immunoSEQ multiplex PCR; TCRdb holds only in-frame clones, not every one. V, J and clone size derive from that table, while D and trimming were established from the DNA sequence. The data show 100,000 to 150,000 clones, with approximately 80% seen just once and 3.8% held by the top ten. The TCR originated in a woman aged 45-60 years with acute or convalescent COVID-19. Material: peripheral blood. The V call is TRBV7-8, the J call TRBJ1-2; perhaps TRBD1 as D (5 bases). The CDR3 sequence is CASSPRRGDYGYTF. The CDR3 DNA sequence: TGTGCCAGCAGCCCGCGTAGGGGTGACTATGGCTACACCTTC.